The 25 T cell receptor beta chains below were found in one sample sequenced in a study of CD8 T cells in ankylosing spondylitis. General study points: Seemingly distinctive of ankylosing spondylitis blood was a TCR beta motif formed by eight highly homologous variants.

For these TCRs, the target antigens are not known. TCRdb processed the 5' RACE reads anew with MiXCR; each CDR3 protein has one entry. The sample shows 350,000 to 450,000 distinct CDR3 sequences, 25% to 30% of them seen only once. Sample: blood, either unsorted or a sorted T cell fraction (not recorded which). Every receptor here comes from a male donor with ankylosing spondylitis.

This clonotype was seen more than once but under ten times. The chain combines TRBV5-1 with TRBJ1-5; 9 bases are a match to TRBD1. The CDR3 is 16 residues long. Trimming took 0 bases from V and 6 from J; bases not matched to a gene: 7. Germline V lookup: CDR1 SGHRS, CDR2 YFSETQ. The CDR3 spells CASSLVPDRGGQPQHF. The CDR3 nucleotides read TGCGCCAGCAGCTTGGTGCCGGACAGGGGTGGTCAGCCCCAGCATTTT. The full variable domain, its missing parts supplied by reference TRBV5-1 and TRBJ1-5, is KAGVTQTPRYLIKTRGQQVTLSCSPISGHRSVSWYQQTPGQGLQFLFEYFSETQRNKGNFPGRFSGRQFSNSRSEMNVSTLELGDSALYLCASSLVPDRGGQPQHFGDGTRLSIL.

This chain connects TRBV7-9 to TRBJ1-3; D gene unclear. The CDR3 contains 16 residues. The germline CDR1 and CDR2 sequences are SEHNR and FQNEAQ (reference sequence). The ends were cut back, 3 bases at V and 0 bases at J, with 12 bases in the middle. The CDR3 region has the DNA TGTGCCAGCAGCTTCCAGGCGACCAACTCTGGAAACACCATATATTTT. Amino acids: CASSFQATNSGNTIYF.

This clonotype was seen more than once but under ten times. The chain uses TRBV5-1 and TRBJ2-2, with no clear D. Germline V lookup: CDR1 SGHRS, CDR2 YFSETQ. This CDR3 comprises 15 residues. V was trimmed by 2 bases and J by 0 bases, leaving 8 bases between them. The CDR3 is CASSLQKANTGELFF. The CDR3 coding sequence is TGCGCCAGCAGCTTACAGAAAGCGAACACCGGGGAGCTGTTTTTT.

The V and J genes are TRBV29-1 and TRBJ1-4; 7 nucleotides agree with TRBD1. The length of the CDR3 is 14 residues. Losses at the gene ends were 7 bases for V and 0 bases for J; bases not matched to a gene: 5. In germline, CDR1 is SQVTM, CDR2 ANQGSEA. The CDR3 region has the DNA TGCAGCGCTGTAGACAGGGCAACTAATGAAAAACTGTTTTTT. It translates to CSAVDRATNEKLFF.

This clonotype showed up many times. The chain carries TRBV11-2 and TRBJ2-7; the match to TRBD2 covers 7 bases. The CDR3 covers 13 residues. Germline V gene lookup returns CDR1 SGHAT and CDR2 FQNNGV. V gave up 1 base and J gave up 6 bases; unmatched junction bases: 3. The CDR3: CASSLGLAGEQYV. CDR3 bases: TGTGCCAGCAGCTTAGGACTAGCTGGCGAGCAGTACGTC.

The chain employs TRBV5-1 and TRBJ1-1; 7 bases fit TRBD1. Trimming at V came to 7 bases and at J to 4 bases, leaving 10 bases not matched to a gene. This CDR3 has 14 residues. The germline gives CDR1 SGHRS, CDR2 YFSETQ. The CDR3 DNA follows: TGCGCCAGCGACAGACAGGGAGACTCCACTGAAGCTTTCTTT. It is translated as CASDRQGDSTEAFF.

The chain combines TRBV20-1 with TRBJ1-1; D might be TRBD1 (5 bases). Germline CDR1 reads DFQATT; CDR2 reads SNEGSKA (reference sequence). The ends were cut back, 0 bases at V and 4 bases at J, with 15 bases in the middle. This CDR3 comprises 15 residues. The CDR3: CSARDLRAGTTEAFF. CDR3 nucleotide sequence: TGCAGTGCTAGAGATCTACGGGCCGGGACCACTGAAGCTTTCTTT.

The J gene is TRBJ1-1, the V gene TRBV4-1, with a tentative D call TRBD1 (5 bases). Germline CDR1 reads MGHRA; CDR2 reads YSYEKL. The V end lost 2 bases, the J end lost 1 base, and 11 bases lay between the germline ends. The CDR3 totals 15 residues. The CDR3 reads CASSQLITGNTEAFF. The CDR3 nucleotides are TGCGCCAGCAGCCAACTAATTACAGGGAACACTGAAGCTTTCTTT.

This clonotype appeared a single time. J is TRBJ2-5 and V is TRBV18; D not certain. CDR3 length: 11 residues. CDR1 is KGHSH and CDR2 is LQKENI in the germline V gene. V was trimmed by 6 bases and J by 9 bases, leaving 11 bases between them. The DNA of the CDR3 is TGTGCCAGCTCTACCCCGGATGCCCAGTACTTC. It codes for CASSTPDAQYF. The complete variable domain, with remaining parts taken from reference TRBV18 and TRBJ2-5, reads NAGVMQNPRHLVRRRGQEARLRCSPMKGHSHVYWYRQLPEEGLKFMVYLQKENIIDESGMPKERFSAEFPKEGPSILRIQQVVRGDSAAYFCASSTPDAQYFGPGTRLLVL.

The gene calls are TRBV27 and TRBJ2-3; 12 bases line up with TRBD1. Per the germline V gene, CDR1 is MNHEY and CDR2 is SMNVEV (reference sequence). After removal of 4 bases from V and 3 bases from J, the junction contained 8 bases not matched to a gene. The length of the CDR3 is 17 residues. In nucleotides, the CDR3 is TGTGCCAGCAGTTGGGGGGGGACAGGGGGCAGGACAGATACGCAGTATTTT. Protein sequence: CASSWGGTGGRTDTQYF.

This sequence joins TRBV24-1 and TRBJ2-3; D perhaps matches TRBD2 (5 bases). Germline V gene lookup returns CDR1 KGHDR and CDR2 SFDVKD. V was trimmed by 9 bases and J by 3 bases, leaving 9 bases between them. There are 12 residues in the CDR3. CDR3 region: CATSGGTDTQYF. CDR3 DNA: TGTGCCACCTCTGGCGGGACAGATACGCAGTATTTT.

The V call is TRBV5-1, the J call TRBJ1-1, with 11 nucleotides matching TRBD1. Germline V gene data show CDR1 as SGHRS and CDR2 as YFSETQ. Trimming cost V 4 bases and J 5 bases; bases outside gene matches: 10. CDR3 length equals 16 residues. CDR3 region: CASSHPPGQGGTEAFF. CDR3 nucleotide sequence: TGCGCCAGCAGCCACCCTCCGGGACAGGGGGGAACTGAAGCTTTCTTT.

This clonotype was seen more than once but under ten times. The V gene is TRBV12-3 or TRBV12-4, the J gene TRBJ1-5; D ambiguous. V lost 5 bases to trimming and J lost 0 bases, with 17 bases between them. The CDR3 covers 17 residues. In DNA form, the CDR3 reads TGTGCCAGCAGTCCCATTCCGAAAGACCATAGCAATCAGCCCCAGCATTTT. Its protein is CASSPIPKDHSNQPQHF.

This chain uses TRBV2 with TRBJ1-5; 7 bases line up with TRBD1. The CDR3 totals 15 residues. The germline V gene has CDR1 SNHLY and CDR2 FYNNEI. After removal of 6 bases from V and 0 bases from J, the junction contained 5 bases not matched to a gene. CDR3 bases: TGTGCCAGCAGGCGACAGGGCCCTAGCAATCAGCCCCAGCATTTT. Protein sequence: CASRRQGPSNQPQHF.

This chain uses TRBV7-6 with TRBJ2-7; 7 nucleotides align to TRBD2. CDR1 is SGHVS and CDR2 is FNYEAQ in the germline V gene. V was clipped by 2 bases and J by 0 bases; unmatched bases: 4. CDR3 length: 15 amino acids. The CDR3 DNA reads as TGTGCCAGCAGCTTACGGCGGGAGAGCTCCTACGAGCAGTACTTC. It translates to CASSLRRESSYEQYF. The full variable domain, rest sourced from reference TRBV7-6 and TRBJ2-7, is GAGVSQSPRYKVTKRGQDVALRCDPISGHVSLYWYRQALGQGPEFLTYFNYEAQQDKSGLPNDRFSAERPEGSISTLTIQRTEQRDSAMYRCASSLRRESSYEQYFGPGTRLTVT.

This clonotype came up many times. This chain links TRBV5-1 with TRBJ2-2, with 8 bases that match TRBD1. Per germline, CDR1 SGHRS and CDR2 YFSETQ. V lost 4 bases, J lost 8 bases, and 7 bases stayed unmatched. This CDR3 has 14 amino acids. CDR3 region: CASSADRVAGELFF. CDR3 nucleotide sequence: TGCGCCAGCAGCGCGGACAGGGTGGCTGGGGAGCTGTTTTTT. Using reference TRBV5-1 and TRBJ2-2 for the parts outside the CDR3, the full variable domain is KAGVTQTPRYLIKTRGQQVTLSCSPISGHRSVSWYQQTPGQGLQFLFEYFSETQRNKGNFPGRFSGRQFSNSRSEMNVSTLELGDSALYLCASSADRVAGELFFGEGSRLTVL.

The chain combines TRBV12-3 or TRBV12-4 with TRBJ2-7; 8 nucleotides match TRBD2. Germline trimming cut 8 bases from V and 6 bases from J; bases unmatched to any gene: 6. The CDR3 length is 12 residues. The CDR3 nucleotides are TGTGCCAGCGGGACTAGGCTTCGCGAGCAGTACTTC. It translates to CASGTRLREQYF.

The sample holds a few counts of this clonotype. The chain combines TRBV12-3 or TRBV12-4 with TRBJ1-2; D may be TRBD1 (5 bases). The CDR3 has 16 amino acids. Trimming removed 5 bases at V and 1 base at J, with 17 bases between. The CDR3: CASSRYPGGGNYGYTF. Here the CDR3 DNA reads TGTGCCAGCAGTCGCTATCCCGGGGGGGGTAACTATGGCTACACCTTC.

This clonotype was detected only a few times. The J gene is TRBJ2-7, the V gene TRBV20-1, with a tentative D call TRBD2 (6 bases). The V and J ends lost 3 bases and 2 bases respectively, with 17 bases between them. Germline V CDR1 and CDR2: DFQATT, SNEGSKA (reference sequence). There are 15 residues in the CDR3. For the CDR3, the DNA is TGCAGTGCTAGTCCTAGACTAGTAAGGCCCTACGAGCAGTACTTC. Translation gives CSASPRLVRPYEQYF.

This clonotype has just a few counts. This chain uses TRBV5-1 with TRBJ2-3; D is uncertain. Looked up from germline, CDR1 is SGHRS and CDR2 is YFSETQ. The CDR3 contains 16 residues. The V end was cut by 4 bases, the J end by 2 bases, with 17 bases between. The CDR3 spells CASSQAATAPTDTQYF. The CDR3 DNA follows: TGCGCCAGCAGCCAAGCCGCCACCGCCCCCACAGATACGCAGTATTTT.

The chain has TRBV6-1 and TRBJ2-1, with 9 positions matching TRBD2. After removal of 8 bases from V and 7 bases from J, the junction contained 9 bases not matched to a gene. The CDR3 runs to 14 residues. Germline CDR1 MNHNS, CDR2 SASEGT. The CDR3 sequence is CASLREGGGNEQFF. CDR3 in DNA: TGTGCCAGCTTGCGGGAGGGCGGGGGGAATGAGCAGTTCTTC.

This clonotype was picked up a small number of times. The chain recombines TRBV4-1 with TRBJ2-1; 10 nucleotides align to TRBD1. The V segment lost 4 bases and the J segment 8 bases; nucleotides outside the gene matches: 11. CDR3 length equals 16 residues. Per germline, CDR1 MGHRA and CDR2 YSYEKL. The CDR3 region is CASSPRTGGMWDEQFF. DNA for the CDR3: TGCGCCAGCAGCCCCCGGACAGGGGGAATGTGGGATGAGCAGTTCTTC.

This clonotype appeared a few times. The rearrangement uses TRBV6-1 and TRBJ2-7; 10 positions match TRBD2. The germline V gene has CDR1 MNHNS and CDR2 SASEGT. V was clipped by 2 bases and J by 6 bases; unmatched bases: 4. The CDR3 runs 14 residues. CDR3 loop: CASSEIAGGFEQYF. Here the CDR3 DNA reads TGTGCCAGCAGTGAAATAGCGGGAGGCTTCGAGCAGTACTTC.

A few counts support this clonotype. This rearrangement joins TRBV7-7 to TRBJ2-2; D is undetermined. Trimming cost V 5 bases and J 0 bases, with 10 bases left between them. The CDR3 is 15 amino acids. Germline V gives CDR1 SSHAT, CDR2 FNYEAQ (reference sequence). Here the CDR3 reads CASSVGPTNTGELFF. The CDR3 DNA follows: TGTGCCAGCAGCGTCGGCCCAACGAACACCGGGGAGCTGTTTTTT. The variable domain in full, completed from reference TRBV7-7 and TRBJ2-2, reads GAGVSQSPRYKVTKRGQDVTLRCDPISSHATLYWYQQALGQGPEFLTYFNYEAQPDKSGLPSDRFSAERPEGSISTLTIQRTEQRDSAMYRCASSVGPTNTGELFFGEGSRLTVL.

CDR3 sequence reads: CASSLALAGVRDEQFF. The CDR3, as DNA: TGTGCCAGCAGCTTAGCACTAGCGGGAGTTCGGGACGAGCAGTTCTTC. V gene TRBV7-9 combines with J gene TRBJ2-1; 11 nucleotides match TRBD2. The junction had 8 bases not matched to a gene; V was cut back by 0 bases and J by 10 bases. The CDR3 length is 16 residues. Germline values: CDR1 SEHNR, CDR2 FQNEAQ (reference sequence).